The clone carrying this T cell receptor (beta chain) was picked up a small number of times. The antigen remains unidentified. Per the germline V gene, CDR1 is MDHEN and CDR2 is SYDVKM. V shed 3 bases and J 2 bases; nucleotides not matched to a gene: 3. This CDR3 contains 15 residues. This specimen comes from a study of blood T cells in healthy people across ages. Broader study findings: Samples with more naive T cells showed higher observed beta diversity.

Using a J-beta primer mix together with a sample-barcoded 5' primer, a second PCR was run for about 7 to 12 cycles. TCRdb reanalysed the 5' RACE reads using MiXCR and keeps one entry per CDR3 protein. The data show about 930,000 distinct CDR3 sequences, 25% to 35% seen once. In addition, the sample was reused for a study of T cells of mothers and their children. That paper notes: Clones that were microchimeric and persistent were not detected among T cells.

J is TRBJ2-7 and V is TRBV28; the match to TRBD2 covers 11 bases. The receptor comes from a middle-aged woman in good health. Sequenced material: blood. This CDR3 is CASSFGGLAAYEQYF. CDR3 nucleotide sequence: TGTGCCAGCAGTTTTGGGGGACTAGCGGCCTACGAGCAGTACTTC.